The rows below give T cell receptor beta chains drawn from one sample of a study of regulatory T cells in long-lasting Graves disease. TCRdb redid the calling of the multiplex PCR reads with MiXCR, one entry per CDR3 protein. Seen here are about 440,000 distinct CDR3 sequences, roughly 15% observed once, and the top ten hold around a tenth. The same data also went into a second study, on T cells in Graves' hyperthyroidism and ophthalmopathy.

The sample here was peripheral blood mononuclear cells (PBMCs), taken at new diagnosis, from a patient treated with antithyroid drugs. The receptor source for this set is a woman aged 25 to 39 with Graves disease. The CDR3 runs from the conserved cysteine through the conserved F or W. Each record gives: J gene, D gene, clone size, V gene, CDR3 DNA, CDR3 protein. D genes are given only for firm matches. The size field is filled for only some rows; it gives once, few, many or a size class.

J: TRBJ2-2
D: TRBD1
size: many
V: TRBV7-2
DNA: TGTGCCAGCAGCCGTAACAGGGGGCTGAGCGGGGAGCTGTTTTTT
CDR3: CASSRNRGLSGELFF

J: TRBJ2-3
D: .
size: few
V: TRBV7-9
DNA: TGTGCCAGCAAGACAGCCGACGGCACAGATACGCAGTATTTT
CDR3: CASKTADGTDTQYF

J: TRBJ2-3
D: TRBD2
size: once
V: TRBV11-3
DNA: TGTGCCAGCAGCTTATCCGGGACTAGCGGGAGCAATCCAGATACGCAGTATTTT
CDR3: CASSLSGTSGSNPDTQYF

J: TRBJ1-2
D: TRBD1
size: many
V: TRBV24-1
DNA: TGTGCCACCAGTGATTCCGGGACAGGGGAGAAGGGCTACACCTTC
CDR3: CATSDSGTGEKGYTF

J: TRBJ1-5
D: .
size: few
V: TRBV7-9
DNA: TGTGCCAGCAGCGCTAGAACCTATGCACGACTAACGGTTTTTCAGCCCCAGCATTTT
CDR3: CASSARTYARLTVFQPQHF

J: TRBJ2-7
D: TRBD1
size: few
V: TRBV15
DNA: TGTGCCACCAGCAGACCCAGGACAGGGTCCTACGAGCAGTACTTC
CDR3: CATSRPRTGSYEQYF

J: TRBJ1-5
D: .
size: .
V: TRBV6-5
DNA: TGTGCCAGCAGTTACCCAGGGATGGTAAATCAGCCCCAGCATTTT
CDR3: CASSYPGMVNQPQHF

J: TRBJ2-1
D: TRBD1
size: .
V: TRBV20-1
DNA: TGCAGTGCTACTAGGACAGGGAGCTATTCCTACAATGAGCAGTTCTTC
CDR3: CSATRTGSYSYNEQFF

J: TRBJ2-3
D: TRBD2
size: many
V: TRBV2
DNA: TGTGCCAGACCACTAGCGGGAGAAGGCGGCCCCACAGATACGCAGTATTTT
CDR3: CARPLAGEGGPTDTQYF

J: TRBJ2-7
D: .
size: many
V: TRBV6-2/TRBV6-3
DNA: TGTGCCAGCGAAGGAGGGGGGCTCTACGAGCAGTACTTC
CDR3: CASEGGGLYEQYF

J: TRBJ1-2
D: .
size: .
V: TRBV29-1
DNA: TGCAGCGCCTCAGACGAGAGGAGCTATGGCTACACCTTC
CDR3: CSASDERSYGYTF

J: TRBJ1-1
D: .
size: many
V: TRBV2
DNA: TGTGCCTCGCGGCGCCGGGAGACTAACACTGAAGCTTTCTTT
CDR3: CASRRRETNTEAFF

J: TRBJ2-3
D: TRBD2
size: many
V: TRBV2
DNA: TGTGCCAGCATCACGCGGGGGGACCCCACAGATACGCAGTATTTT
CDR3: CASITRGDPTDTQYF

J: TRBJ2-7
D: TRBD2
size: many
V: TRBV7-2
DNA: TGTGCCAGCAGCTTAGACGCGGGAGGGTTCTACGAGCAGTACTTC
CDR3: CASSLDAGGFYEQYF

J: TRBJ2-7
D: TRBD1
size: few
V: TRBV20-1
DNA: TGCAGTGCTAGAGATTTTCAACAGGGGGAGATCTTTGGCTACGAGCAGTACTTC
CDR3: CSARDFQQGEIFGYEQYF

J: TRBJ2-7
D: TRBD1
size: many
V: TRBV28
DNA: TGTGCCAGCAGCGACCAACCGGGACAGGGGGCGCAGGAGCAGTACTTC
CDR3: CASSDQPGQGAQEQYF

J: TRBJ1-1
D: .
size: .
V: TRBV27
DNA: TGTGTCAGCAGTTTAGGGGCCGGCACTGAAGCTTTCTTT
CDR3: CVSSLGAGTEAFF

J: TRBJ1-4
D: .
size: .
V: TRBV4-3
DNA: TGCGCCAGCAGCCAAGACAGGGCGGCTAATGAAAAACTGTTTTTT
CDR3: CASSQDRAANEKLFF

J: TRBJ2-1
D: .
size: .
V: TRBV5-1
DNA: TGCGCCAGCAGCTTGGGTTTGATTGGGCTAGAGAGTAACAATGAGCAGTTCTTC
CDR3: CASSLGLIGLESNNEQFF

J: TRBJ1-1
D: TRBD1
size: many
V: TRBV20-1
DNA: TGCAGTGCTAGGGGAGGGGGCATAGGAACTGAAGCTTTCTTT
CDR3: CSARGGGIGTEAFF

J: TRBJ2-1
D: TRBD2
size: many
V: TRBV29-1
DNA: TGCAGCGTTGACGGACTAGCGCAGTACAATGAGCAGTTCTTC
CDR3: CSVDGLAQYNEQFF

J: TRBJ2-1
D: .
size: many
V: TRBV7-2
DNA: TGTGCCAGCAGCCTCAGCGGACCGTCTGAGCAGTTCTTC
CDR3: CASSLSGPSEQFF

J: TRBJ2-1
D: TRBD1
size: many
V: TRBV24-1
DNA: TGTGCCACCAGTGAACCGGGACAGGGGAGGTCGGGAAATGAGCAGTTCTTC
CDR3: CATSEPGQGRSGNEQFF

J: TRBJ2-2
D: .
size: .
V: TRBV7-2
DNA: TGTGCCAGCAGGGGCAGTCAGGCCGGGGAGCTGTTTTTT
CDR3: CASRGSQAGELFF

J: TRBJ2-5
D: .
size: .
V: TRBV7-9
DNA: TGTGCCAGCTACCAAGATGGGTTCCAGGGGCTCAGGGAGACCCAGTACTTC
CDR3: CASYQDGFQGLRETQYF

J: TRBJ2-7
D: .
size: many
V: TRBV7-2
DNA: TGTGCCAGCAGCTCCCCCCGCGGCCAGACCTACGAGCAGTACTTC
CDR3: CASSSPRGQTYEQYF

J: TRBJ2-5
D: .
size: many
V: TRBV10-3
DNA: TGTGCCATCAGTGATTCGGGGAGCCAAGAGACCCAGTACTTC
CDR3: CAISDSGSQETQYF

J: TRBJ1-2
D: .
size: .
V: TRBV20-1
DNA: TGCAGTGCTAGAGTGAGGCAGGGAGGCTATGGCTACACCTTC
CDR3: CSARVRQGGYGYTF

J: TRBJ1-1
D: TRBD1
size: many
V: TRBV18
DNA: TGTGCCAGCCTTGTGACAGGGGCCGGTAACACTGAAGCTTTCTTT
CDR3: CASLVTGAGNTEAFF

J: TRBJ2-7
D: TRBD1
size: few
V: TRBV19
DNA: TGTGCCAGTAGTTACCGGGACAGGGGTCGGTACGAGCAGTACTTC
CDR3: CASSYRDRGRYEQYF

J: TRBJ1-1
D: .
size: many
V: TRBV6-1
DNA: TGTGCCAGCAGGGGTTGGCCCACTGAAGCTTTCTTT
CDR3: CASRGWPTEAFF

J: TRBJ1-6
D: TRBD1
size: many
V: TRBV18
DNA: TGTGCCAGCTCACACGACAGGGGTGTGGGCAATTCACCCCTCCACTTT
CDR3: CASSHDRGVGNSPLHF

J: TRBJ1-1
D: .
size: .
V: TRBV19
DNA: TGTGCCAGTTCCAGCGGCTCGGGAAGAGACACTGAAGCTTTCTTT
CDR3: CASSSGSGRDTEAFF

J: TRBJ2-5
D: TRBD2
size: .
V: TRBV6-1
DNA: TGTGCCAGCAGCCCTCCGGGACTAGCGGCGTACCAAGAGACCCAGTACTTC
CDR3: CASSPPGLAAYQETQYF

J: TRBJ1-5
D: .
size: many
V: TRBV28
DNA: TGTGCCAGCAGTTTAGGGACCAGGAAGCCCCAGCATTTT
CDR3: CASSLGTRKPQHF

J: TRBJ2-7
D: TRBD2
size: many
V: TRBV7-6
DNA: TGTGCCAGCAGCTTTCCCAGCGGGAGCCCCTCCTACGAGCAGTACTTC
CDR3: CASSFPSGSPSYEQYF

J: TRBJ2-1
D: TRBD2
size: many
V: TRBV3-1
DNA: TGTGCCAGCAGCCAAGAATTCGGGAGGGGCTCCTACAATGAGCAGTTCTTC
CDR3: CASSQEFGRGSYNEQFF

J: TRBJ2-1
D: .
size: .
V: TRBV19
DNA: TGTGCCAGTAGGAGAGCGGGCCCAACCAATGAGCAGTTCTTC
CDR3: CASRRAGPTNEQFF

J: TRBJ1-2
D: .
size: .
V: TRBV13
DNA: TGTGCCAGCAGCTTAGGGGCGCGAGAATACTATGGCTACACCTTC
CDR3: CASSLGAREYYGYTF

J: TRBJ1-2
D: .
size: many
V: TRBV6-5
DNA: TGTGCCAGCAGTTTCTCCCTGACGGTGAACTATGGCTACACCTTC
CDR3: CASSFSLTVNYGYTF

J: TRBJ2-5
D: .
size: many
V: TRBV9
DNA: TGTGCCAGCAGCGTCGGGCAAGTAGAGACCCAGTACTTC
CDR3: CASSVGQVETQYF

J: TRBJ1-5
D: .
size: many
V: TRBV28
DNA: TGTGCCAGCAGTCTCGGCAGGGGCGCCAATCAGCCCCAGCATTTT
CDR3: CASSLGRGANQPQHF

J: TRBJ2-1
D: TRBD2
size: many
V: TRBV12-5
DNA: TGTGCTAGTGGTTTGTCAAGGGGACTAGCCTCCTTC
CDR3: CASGLSRGLASF

J: TRBJ2-1
D: TRBD2
size: many
V: TRBV7-3
DNA: TGTGCCAGCGGGAGCGGGATTAGCTCCTACAATGAGCAGTTCTTC
CDR3: CASGSGISSYNEQFF